Shown below are 31 T cell receptor beta chains from a single sample sequenced in a study of control samples from healthy donors and cancer patients (dated by TCRdb to between 2020 and 2021). Library creation used the immunoSEQ multiplex PCR assay. This immuneACCESS table, as held by TCRdb, lists in-frame sequences with V and J called but not all clones. Of the missing ones, under half trace to an unresolved V gene in checked studies; the others have no known cause. Here the sample has 200,000 to 250,000 clones; roughly 94% occur a single time. The biggest ten clones account for around 1.5% of the sample. Sequencing was carried out using blood. The receptor source for this set is a man in his fifties in good health.

The rearrangement links TRBV19 to TRBJ1-4, with D possibly TRBD1 on 5 matching bases. Looked up from germline, CDR1 is LNHDA and CDR2 is SQIVND (reference sequence). The CDR3 totals 17 residues. V was shortened by 4 bases and J by 7 bases, with 22 bases between the two germline ends. The CDR3, as DNA: TGTGCCAGTAGTACGGCGTACTTCAGGGAATCGGGTGAAAAACTGTTTTTT. Its protein is CASSTAYFRESGEKLFF.

The chain couples TRBV5-1 to TRBJ1-1; D gene uncertain. There are 13 residues in the CDR3. V lost 2 bases and J lost 6, with 11 bases in between. From germline, CDR1 is SGHRS and CDR2 YFSETQ. The CDR3: CASSLGFGAEAFF. CDR3 DNA sequence: TGCGCCAGCAGCTTAGGTTTCGGGGCTGAAGCTTTCTTT.

The chain carries TRBV6-5 and TRBJ1-6; 9 bases map to TRBD1. The length of the CDR3 is 14 residues. The germline gives CDR1 MNHEY, CDR2 SVGAGI. V lost 6 bases and J lost 14; bases outside the gene matches: 11. CDR3 sequence reads: CASRGQGGRLALHF. The CDR3 DNA sequence: TGTGCCAGCAGGGGACAGGGAGGAAGATTAGCCCTCCACTTT.

The chain joins TRBV12-2 to TRBJ1-4. TRBV12-2 is a pseudogene segment. The CDR3 runs 10 residues. CDR3 in amino acids: CASTNEKLFF. In nucleotides, the CDR3 is TGTGCAAGTACTAATGAAAAACTGTTTTTT.

The J gene is TRBJ2-4, the V gene TRBV3-1 (or the pseudogene TRBV3-2); no clear D. The CDR3 is made up of 17 amino acids. Between the trimmed V and J ends, which lost 0 bases and 5 bases, there was a span of 17 bases. The germline V gene has CDR1 LGHDT and CDR2 YNNKEL (reference sequence). Here the CDR3 reads CASSQDLVLAPQNIQYF. The CDR3 coding sequence is TGTGCCAGCAGCCAAGATCTGGTGCTGGCACCCCAAAACATTCAGTACTTC.

The CDR3 sequence: CASSLDPPTGELFF. CDR3 nucleotides: TGTGCCAGCAGCTTAGACCCCCCCACCGGGGAGCTGTTTTTT. The chain uses TRBV7-2 and TRBJ2-2; D is undetermined. V was cut by 1 base and J by 4 bases, with 7 bases left in between. Per germline, CDR1 SGHTA and CDR2 FQGNSA. The CDR3 spans 14 residues. Variable domain in full (rest from reference TRBV7-2 and TRBJ2-2): GAGVSQSPSNKVTEKGKDVELRCDPISGHTALYWYRQSLGQGLEFLIYFQGNSAPDKSGLPSDRFSAERTGGSVSTLTIQRTQQEDSAVYLCASSLDPPTGELFFGEGSRLTVL.

The rearrangement uses TRBV3-1 (or the pseudogene TRBV3-2) and TRBJ2-5; weak D call: TRBD2 (7 bases). The CDR3 extends over 16 amino acids. Germline loops: CDR1 LGHDT, CDR2 YNNKEL (reference sequence). V lost 3 bases to trimming and J lost 4 bases, with 18 bases between them. In DNA, the CDR3 is TGTGCCAGCAGCCATAGGACCTCGGGGGGCCGAGAGACCCAGTACTTC. Amino acids: CASSHRTSGGRETQYF.

V usage is TRBV4-1 and J usage is TRBJ2-1; 7 positions agree with TRBD1. CDR1 MGHRA and CDR2 YSYEKL come from the germline V gene. The CDR3 totals 13 residues. The V and J ends lost 5 bases and 7 bases, in that order; junction bases with no gene match: 5. The CDR3 region is CASSTDRLNEQFF. For the CDR3, the DNA is TGCGCCAGCAGCACGGACAGGTTGAATGAGCAGTTCTTC.

V gene TRBV28 combines with J gene TRBJ2-7; D gene uncertain. The V gene's germline CDR1 is MDHEN and CDR2 SYDVKM. This CDR3 comprises 12 residues. Trimming cost V 6 bases and J 2 bases, with 8 bases left between them. Here the CDR3 reads CASRTEPYEQYF. The CDR3 nucleotides read TGTGCCAGCAGAACAGAACCCTACGAGCAGTACTTC.

J is TRBJ2-2 and V is TRBV4-1; D is unclear. V dropped 0 bases and J dropped 8 bases, with 7 bases sitting between them. Germline CDR1 reads MGHRA; CDR2 reads YSYEKL. The length of the CDR3 is 13 residues. CDR3 nucleotide sequence: TGCGCCAGCAGCCAAGAGGAAGGAGGGGAGCTGTTTTTT. This gives the protein CASSQEEGGELFF.

This chain connects TRBV5-1 to TRBJ1-1, with a possible D match to TRBD1 (5 bases). V dropped 1 base and J dropped 2 bases, with 9 bases sitting between them. CDR3 length: 14 residues. Germline V gene lookup returns CDR1 SGHRS and CDR2 YFSETQ. The CDR3 protein is CASSLSGDNTEAFF. The CDR3 region has the DNA TGCGCCAGCAGCTTGTCCGGGGACAACACTGAAGCTTTCTTT.

This clone was seen only once. The DNA for the CDR3 is TGTGCCAGCAGTCGAGACACTGAAGCTTTCTTT. Translation gives CASSRDTEAFF. The chain is built from TRBV6-5 and TRBJ1-1, with unresolved D. V lost 5 bases to trimming and J lost 3 bases, with 4 bases between them. The length of the CDR3 is 11 residues. In germline, CDR1 is MNHEY, CDR2 SVGAGI.

The genes are TRBV18 and TRBJ1-2; 7 bases fit TRBD1. Germline-derived CDR1 and CDR2 are KGHSH and LQKENI. CDR3 length equals 18 residues. Trimming cost V 0 bases and J 6 bases; bases outside gene matches: 16. The CDR3 DNA reads TGTGCCAGCTCACCACCTGGTTCGTTTGGGACAGCTGACGATGGCTACACCTTC. This sequence encodes CASSPPGSFGTADDGYTF.

The gene calls are TRBV3-1 (or the pseudogene TRBV3-2) and TRBJ1-2; a possible D gene is TRBD1 (6 bases). V lost 4 bases to trimming and J lost 4 bases, with 13 bases between them. Germline loops: CDR1 LGHDT, CDR2 YNNKEL (reference sequence). The CDR3 covers 14 residues. The CDR3 DNA is TGTGCCAGCAGCCCCCGAGGGGGGCTCTATGGCTACACCTTC. Its protein is CASSPRGGLYGYTF.

V usage is TRBV7-9 and J usage is TRBJ1-5; 11 bases map to TRBD1. The germline V gene has CDR1 SEHNR and CDR2 FQNEAQ (reference sequence). With 5 bases clipped from V and 5 bases from J, the junction kept 11 bases outside the gene matches. The CDR3 is made up of 17 amino acids. CDR3 sequence (DNA): TGTGCCAGCAGCCCGGGACAGGGGGTGGCTAGGGATCAGCCCCAGCATTTT. This sequence encodes CASSPGQGVARDQPQHF.

The genes are TRBV4-1 and TRBJ1-1, with D unclear. Trimming stripped 1 base from V and 10 bases from J, with 13 bases between. CDR3 length: 13 amino acids. Germline lookup yields CDR1 MGHRA and CDR2 YSYEKL. Here the CDR3 reads CASSQGARPRAFF. Written as DNA, the CDR3 is TGCGCCAGCAGCCAAGGGGCTCGCCCCAGAGCTTTCTTT.

This clone was picked up one time. The chain joins TRBV10-3 to TRBJ2-5, with TRBD2 matching over 8 bases. CDR1 is ENHRY and CDR2 is SYGVKD in the germline V gene. The V segment lost 6 bases and the J segment 3 bases; nucleotides outside the gene matches: 6. The CDR3 totals 14 residues. The CDR3 region is CAISTSAGEETQYF. The CDR3 DNA reads as TGTGCCATCAGCACCTCAGCGGGGGAAGAGACCCAGTACTTC.

The CDR3 sequence is CASSLDPPGTQYF. Written as DNA, the CDR3 is TGTGCCAGCAGCTTAGACCCCCCGGGGACCCAGTACTTC. The chain joins TRBV7-2 to TRBJ2-5; D unclear. V lost 1 base and J 7 bases, leaving 10 bases between the germline ends. The CDR3 loop spans 13 amino acids. Germline V gene sequence: CDR1 SGHTA, CDR2 FQGNSA.

The V and J genes are TRBV7-9 and TRBJ1-2; tentatively, D is TRBD1 (6 bases). V was shortened by 1 base and J by 8 bases, with 17 bases between the two germline ends. This CDR3 region has 15 residues. Germline V lookup: CDR1 SEHNR, CDR2 FQNEAQ (reference sequence). The CDR3 DNA reads TGTGCCAGCAGCTTAGACTACAGGGAAGAAAAGGGCTACACCTTC. Amino acid sequence: CASSLDYREEKGYTF.

This clone was counted once. The identical CDR3 is also encoded by other nucleotide sequences in the sample. The J gene is TRBJ1-2, the V gene TRBV28, with a tentative D call TRBD1 (5 bases). This CDR3 is built from 13 residues. Germline lookup yields CDR1 MDHEN and CDR2 SYDVKM. Trimming took 4 bases from V and 3 from J, leaving 9 bases between them. CDR3 sequence reads: CASSSGTDYGYTF. The CDR3, as DNA: TGTGCCAGCAGTTCCGGGACGGACTATGGCTACACCTTC.

V gene TRBV28 combines with J gene TRBJ2-4; D gene ambiguous. The CDR3 contains 19 residues. The V gene lost 2 bases and the J gene lost 0 bases, with 20 bases spanning the gap. CDR1 is MDHEN and CDR2 is SYDVKM in the germline V gene. The CDR3: CASSLLETRIRLAKNIQYF. The CDR3 DNA sequence: TGTGCCAGCAGTTTACTAGAGACCCGTATCAGACTAGCCAAAAACATTCAGTACTTC.

The chain has TRBV5-6 and TRBJ1-1; TRBD1 is a possible D gene (5 bases). The CDR3 has 17 residues. Trimming took off 4 bases at V and 0 bases at J, with 19 bases between the two ends. Germline V gene data show CDR1 as SGHDT and CDR2 as YYEEEE. The CDR3 coding sequence is TGTGCCAGCAGCGTGGCGACAGACTCCCTGATGAACACTGAAGCTTTCTTT. This encodes CASSVATDSLMNTEAFF.

The chain joins TRBV30 to TRBJ1-5; D is uncertain. This CDR3 comprises 12 residues. Trimming removed 0 bases at V and 4 bases at J, with 4 bases between. The V gene's germline CDR1 is GTSNPN and CDR2 SVGIG (reference sequence). The CDR3 bases are TGTGCCTGGAGTGTTATGAATCAGCCCCAGCATTTT. It translates to CAWSVMNQPQHF.

V gene TRBV5-1 combines with J gene TRBJ1-1, with D unclear. Trimming stripped 4 bases from V and 1 base from J, with 11 bases between. CDR1 and CDR2 from the germline V gene are SGHRS and YFSETQ. The CDR3 totals 14 residues. The CDR3 DNA sequence: TGCGCCAGCAGCCCTGACGGAAAGAACACTGAAGCTTTCTTT. Protein: CASSPDGKNTEAFF.

The chain joins TRBV2 to TRBJ2-1, with D unresolved. The CDR3 totals 18 residues. Per germline, CDR1 SNHLY and CDR2 FYNNEI. Trimming removed 6 bases at V and 0 bases at J, with 21 bases between. CDR3 coding DNA: TGTGCCAGCAGCCCCCGGGTTTCGTACCCAAGCTCCTACAATGAGCAGTTCTTC. Its protein product is CASSPRVSYPSSYNEQFF.

V gene TRBV11-3 combines with J gene TRBJ1-1; unclear D gene. The V gene lost 5 bases and the J gene lost 5 bases, with 12 bases spanning the gap. Germline CDR1 SGHNT, CDR2 YENEEA. The CDR3 is 13 amino acids. Written as DNA, the CDR3 is TGTGCCAGCAGCCTGAACGTTCATACTGAAGCTTTCTTT. Protein product: CASSLNVHTEAFF.

The J gene is TRBJ1-1, the V gene TRBV7-2; the D gene is possibly TRBD1 (6 bases). Germline V lookup: CDR1 SGHTA, CDR2 FQGNSA. V was cut by 4 bases and J by 1 base, with 13 bases left in between. The CDR3 sequence is 15 residues long. CDR3 sequence reads: CASSWATGTNTEAFF. CDR3 nucleotide sequence: TGTGCCAGCAGCTGGGCAACAGGGACGAACACTGAAGCTTTCTTT.

The J gene is TRBJ2-1, the V gene TRBV5-1; D call uncertain. CDR3 length equals 15 residues. V lost 0 bases to trimming and J lost 3 bases, with 10 bases between them. CDR1 and CDR2 (germline): SGHRS, YFSETQ. In DNA, the CDR3 is TGCGCCAGCAGCTTGGCTGCGGACGGCTACAATGAGCAGTTCTTC. This encodes CASSLAADGYNEQFF.

The chain joins TRBV3-1 (or the pseudogene TRBV3-2) to TRBJ2-1, with 7 bases that match TRBD2. Trimming cost V 6 bases and J 2 bases; bases outside gene matches: 1. The CDR3 consists of 13 residues. Germline V gene data show CDR1 as LGHDT and CDR2 as YNNKEL (reference sequence). CDR3 protein: CASSAGAYNEQFF. The CDR3 nucleotides read TGTGCCAGCAGTGCGGGGGCCTACAATGAGCAGTTCTTC.

The gene calls are TRBV27 and TRBJ2-5, with 7 bases that match TRBD2. The CDR3 has 16 residues. CDR1 and CDR2 from the germline V gene are MNHEY and SMNVEV (reference sequence). The J segment lost 2 bases and the V segment lost 1 base, leaving 7 bases of the junction unmatched. Here the CDR3 reads CASSLWPGGGQETQYF. CDR3 nucleotide sequence: TGTGCCAGCAGTTTATGGCCCGGCGGGGGACAAGAGACCCAGTACTTC.

CDR3 region: CASSEGFRQPQHF. The CDR3 bases are TGTGCCAGCAGTGAAGGTTTTCGTCAGCCCCAGCATTTT. The V and J genes are TRBV6-1 and TRBJ1-5; D not certain. Germline-derived CDR1 and CDR2 are MNHNS and SASEGT. CDR3 length: 13 residues. Trimming left V 1 base short and J 6 bases short, with 7 bases between.